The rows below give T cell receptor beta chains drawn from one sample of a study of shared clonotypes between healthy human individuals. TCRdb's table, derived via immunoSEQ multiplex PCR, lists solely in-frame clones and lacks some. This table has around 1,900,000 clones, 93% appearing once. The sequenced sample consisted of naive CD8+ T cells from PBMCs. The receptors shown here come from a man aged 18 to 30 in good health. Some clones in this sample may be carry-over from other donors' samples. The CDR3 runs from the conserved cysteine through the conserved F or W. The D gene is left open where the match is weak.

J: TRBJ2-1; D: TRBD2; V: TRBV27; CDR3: CASSLGLAGGYNEQFF; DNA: TGTGCCAGCAGTTTAGGACTAGCGGGAGGGTACAATGAGCAGTTCTTC
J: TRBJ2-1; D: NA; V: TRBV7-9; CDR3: CASSLVAGAYNEQFF; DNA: TGTGCCAGCAGCTTAGTGGCGGGTGCCTACAATGAGCAGTTCTTC
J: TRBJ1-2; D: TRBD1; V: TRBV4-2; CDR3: CASSQETGQEDYGYTF; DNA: TGTGCCAGCAGCCAGGAAACGGGACAGGAAGACTATGGCTACACCTTC
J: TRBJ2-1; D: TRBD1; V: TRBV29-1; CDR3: CSGQGWGTYNEQFF; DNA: TGCAGCGGACAGGGGTGGGGGACCTACAATGAGCAGTTCTTC
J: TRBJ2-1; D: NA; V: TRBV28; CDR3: CASRRGEQFF; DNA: TGTGCCAGCCGGAGAGGTGAGCAGTTCTTC
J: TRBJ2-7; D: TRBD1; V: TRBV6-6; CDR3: CASSYSETGPYEQYF; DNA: TGTGCCAGCAGTTACTCGGAGACAGGGCCCTACGAGCAGTACTTC
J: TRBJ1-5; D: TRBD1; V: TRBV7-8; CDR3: CASSLRTGGSNQPQHF; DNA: TGTGCCAGCAGCTTACGGACAGGCGGGAGCAATCAGCCCCAGCATTTT
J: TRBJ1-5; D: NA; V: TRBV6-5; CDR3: CASSYGTPNQPQHF; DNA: TGTGCCAGCAGTTACGGGACACCGAATCAGCCCCAGCATTTT
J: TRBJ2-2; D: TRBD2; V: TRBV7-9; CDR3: CASSLREGRSGELFF; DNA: TGTGCCAGCAGCTTACGGGAGGGCCGTTCCGGGGAGCTGTTTTTT
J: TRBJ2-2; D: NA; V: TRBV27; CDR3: CASGFGPGELFF; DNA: TGTGCCAGCGGGTTTGGCCCCGGGGAGCTGTTTTTT
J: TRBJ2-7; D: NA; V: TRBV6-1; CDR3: CASSERAVRSFSYEQYF; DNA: TGTGCCAGCAGTGAAAGGGCAGTCCGCTCTTTCTCCTACGAGCAGTACTTC
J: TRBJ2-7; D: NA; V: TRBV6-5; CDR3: CASSPGGRTPYEQYF; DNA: TGTGCCAGCAGTCCCGGAGGGAGGACCCCCTACGAGCAGTACTTC
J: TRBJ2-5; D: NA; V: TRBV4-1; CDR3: CASSQDSLSQETQYF; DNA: TGCGCCAGCAGCCAAGATTCTCTAAGCCAAGAGACCCAGTACTTC